A single sample is the source of the 13 T cell receptor beta chains below, sequenced in a study of beta chain features in type 1 diabetes. Investigators reverse transcribed all isolated RNA, so they sequenced expressed TCRB transcripts. Clones were read by immunoSEQ multiplex PCR, and TCRdb kept only the in-frame ones, dropping some. The repertoire has hundreds of thousands of clones, 17% of them found once; the top ten carry 0.023%. The sequenced sample consisted of naive CD4+ T cells from blood. These TCRs come from a woman aged 18-29 years in good health.

The chain has TRBV18 and TRBJ2-1, with D uncertain. Trimming left V 6 bases short and J 1 base short, with 16 bases between. The CDR3 sequence is 16 residues long. Germline V gives CDR1 KGHSH, CDR2 LQKENI. The CDR3 DNA is TGTGCCAGCTCCCCCTTAGGCCGGTCGTCCTACAATGAGCAGTTCTTC. Its protein product is CASSPLGRSSYNEQFF.

The genes are TRBV7-9 and TRBJ1-3, with unresolved D. From germline, CDR1 is SEHNR and CDR2 FQNEAQ (reference sequence). This CDR3 is 17 amino acids long. Trimming took 5 bases from V and 1 from J, leaving 18 bases between them. CDR3 protein: CASSTEWGGLSGNTIYF. DNA of the CDR3: TGTGCCAGCAGCACGGAGTGGGGAGGTCTGTCTGGAAACACCATATATTTT.

The chain is built from TRBV7-3 and TRBJ2-3; 12 bases align to TRBD2. CDR3 length: 18 residues. V shed 4 bases, J shed 4 bases, and the junction held 12 bases outside the gene matches. CDR1 SGHTA and CDR2 FQGTGA come from the germline V gene. CDR3 sequence: CASSSHPGLAGIADTQYF. In DNA form, the CDR3 reads TGTGCCAGCAGCTCACACCCCGGACTAGCGGGAATAGCAGATACGCAGTATTTT.

This clone was recorded a few times. The same CDR3 can be traced to other DNA sequences in this sample. V is TRBV6-5 and J is TRBJ2-7; D gene unclear. The CDR3 is 13 residues long. The germline V gene has CDR1 MNHEY and CDR2 SVGAGI. V was cut by 5 bases and J by 0 bases, with 8 bases left in between. The CDR3 is CASSPTGSYEQYF. The CDR3, as DNA: TGTGCCAGCAGTCCGACGGGCTCCTACGAGCAGTACTTC.

This chain links TRBV5-1 with TRBJ2-6; D is undetermined. The CDR3 totals 15 residues. Germline values: CDR1 SGHRS, CDR2 YFSETQ. V lost 2 bases to trimming and J lost 0 bases, with 6 bases between them. The CDR3 DNA is TGCGCCAGCAGCTTCCCATACTCTGGGGCCAACGTCCTGACTTTC. Translating gives CASSFPYSGANVLTF.

As regards this clone: Other DNA sequences of this sample code for an identical CDR3. The chain combines TRBV7-9 with TRBJ2-1; the match to TRBD2 covers 7 bases. V was pared by 2 bases and J by 1 base, with 2 bases of the junction left unmatched. Per the germline V gene, CDR1 is SEHNR and CDR2 is FQNEAQ (reference sequence). The CDR3 is 15 residues long. The CDR3 sequence is CASSLWDYSYNEQFF. In DNA form, the CDR3 reads TGTGCCAGCAGCTTATGGGACTATTCCTACAATGAGCAGTTCTTC.

The rearrangement links TRBV5-4 to TRBJ2-1; TRBD2 aligns across 13 bases. Germline loops: CDR1 SGHNT, CDR2 YYREEE (reference sequence). This CDR3 is 15 amino acids long. Trimming at V came to 4 bases and at J to 5 bases, leaving 3 bases not matched to a gene. The CDR3: CASSAGTSGDNEQFF. The CDR3 nucleotides are TGTGCCAGCAGCGCCGGGACTAGCGGGGACAATGAGCAGTTCTTC.

This clone was picked up a small number of times. The chain has TRBV20-1 and TRBJ1-2; unclear D gene. CDR3 size: 11 residues. The V and J ends lost 3 bases and 4 bases respectively, with 6 bases between them. Germline values: CDR1 DFQATT, CDR2 SNEGSKA (reference sequence). CDR3: CSASVGYGYTF. CDR3 coding DNA: TGCAGTGCTAGTGTGGGCTATGGCTACACCTTC.

This clone has only a few counts. V usage is TRBV7-2 and J usage is TRBJ2-7; 12 nucleotides align to TRBD2. Germline CDR1 and CDR2: SGHTA and FQGNSA. With 5 bases clipped from V and 3 bases from J, the junction kept 8 bases outside the gene matches. The CDR3 extends over 16 amino acids. CDR3 bases: TGTGCCAGCAGCCAGCGGGGACTAGCGGGCTTCTACGAGCAGTACTTC. Amino acid sequence: CASSQRGLAGFYEQYF.

As to this clone: The junction departs from germline at one end; a sequencing error may be responsible. The rearrangement links TRBV28 to TRBJ1-4; D remains unclear. The CDR3 is made up of 13 amino acids. Germline CDR1 is MDHEN and CDR2 is SYDVKM. The CDR3 DNA sequence: TGTGCCAGCAGTCCCCAGCGAAGGACCAGCCCGGACTTT. Translation: CASSPQRRTSPDF.

A single count supports this clone. The rearrangement uses TRBV15 and TRBJ2-7; 8 positions match TRBD1. Germline trimming cut 0 bases from V and 3 bases from J; bases unmatched to any gene: 7. This CDR3 has 16 residues. In germline, CDR1 is LNHNV, CDR2 YYDKDF (reference sequence). The CDR3 region has the DNA TGTGCCACCAGCAGAGATACAGGGACAGGTGGCTACGAGCAGTACTTC. Protein sequence: CATSRDTGTGGYEQYF.

The chain carries TRBV7-9 and TRBJ2-7, with TRBD1 matching over 7 bases. CDR3 length equals 15 residues. From germline, CDR1 is SEHNR and CDR2 FQNEAQ (reference sequence). With 2 bases clipped from V and 0 bases from J, the junction kept 4 bases outside the gene matches. CDR3 in DNA: TGTGCCAGCAGCTTATGGGACAGAGGCTCCTACGAGCAGTACTTC. As protein: CASSLWDRGSYEQYF.

The chain joins TRBV6-5 to TRBJ2-2; D is undetermined. Trimming shortened V by 11 bases and J by 1 base, and 11 bases separated the two germline ends. CDR1 and CDR2 from the germline V gene are MNHEY and SVGAGI. The length of the CDR3 is 13 residues. DNA for the CDR3: TGTGCCGTATCAGCAAGGAACACCGGGGAGCTGTTTTTT. Translating gives CAVSARNTGELFF.